The entry below gives a single TCR beta chain sequence along with its context. Its antigen is unidentified. The CDR3 extends over 17 amino acids. Germline V gives CDR1 KGHSH, CDR2 LQKENI. J gave up 0 bases and V 2 bases, and 5 bases lay outside the gene matches. This sample is part of a study of cytomegalovirus exposure and HLA in healthy donors. The study ran its PCR with 60 Vbeta and 13 Jbeta primers. Data came from immunoSEQ multiplex PCR; TCRdb stores just in-frame clones and leaves some out. This table has about 140,000 clones, around 59% appearing once. Whole-study results and caveats: Follow-up analysis later connected one missense variant in DCLRE1C with trimming of TCR beta V- and J-genes.

The receptor comes from a male donor in good health and CMV-seronegative. V gene TRBV18 combines with J gene TRBJ1-4; 8 bases align to TRBD1. Sequencing used PBMCs. The CDR3 DNA reads TGTGCCAGCTCACCATTCGGACAGGGCACAACTAATGAAAAACTGTTTTTT. Translated: CASSPFGQGTTNEKLFF.